A single sample is the source of the 21 T cell receptor beta chains below, sequenced in a study of blood T cell repertoires in COVID-19. Sequencing was performed with immunoSEQ multiplex PCR; in TCRdb, only in-frame clones are kept and a portion is missing. The table includes fewer than 500,000 clones, more than 70% detected once. The specimen was PBMCs or T cells enriched from blood (not recorded which). These receptor sequences come from a man aged 30 to 45 who had recovered from COVID-19.

The chain recombines TRBV2 with TRBJ2-3; no clear D. Trimming took off 3 bases at V and 2 bases at J, with 9 bases between the two ends. Per germline, CDR1 SNHLY and CDR2 FYNNEI. The CDR3 covers 14 residues. The CDR3, as DNA: TGTGCCAGCAGTGAGTACGGAGACACAGATACGCAGTATTTT. It yields the protein CASSEYGDTDTQYF.

This clone was detected a few times. This chain connects TRBV5-4 to TRBJ1-2; maybe TRBD1 (6 bases). V lost 6 bases, J lost 0 bases, and 12 bases lay in between. Germline CDR1 is SGHNT and CDR2 is YYREEE (reference sequence). The CDR3 loop spans 14 amino acids. CDR3 loop: CASNLQGTNYGYTF. The DNA of the CDR3 is TGTGCCAGCAACCTACAGGGTACTAACTATGGCTACACCTTC.

The rearrangement joins TRBV5-1 to TRBJ2-5; no clear D gene. CDR3 length equals 12 residues. Germline V CDR1 and CDR2: SGHRS, YFSETQ. V lost 4 bases to trimming and J lost 2 bases, with 6 bases between them. This CDR3 reads CASSRRQETQYF. The CDR3 nucleotides read TGCGCCAGCAGCCGGAGACAAGAGACCCAGTACTTC.

The chain couples TRBV19 to TRBJ1-4, with 7 nucleotides matching TRBD1. V lost 1 base and J lost 12; bases outside the gene matches: 5. The CDR3 consists of 13 residues. The V gene's germline CDR1 is LNHDA and CDR2 SQIVND (reference sequence). CDR3 in DNA: TGTGCCAGTAGTATAGCCTCCCAGGGGGAACTGTTTTTT. Its protein product is CASSIASQGELFF.

V and J are TRBV29-1 and TRBJ2-5; D might be TRBD2 (7 bases). V lost 4 bases, J lost 5 bases, and 11 bases lay in between. CDR1 SQVTM and CDR2 ANQGSEA come from the germline V gene. CDR3 length: 12 residues. For the CDR3, the DNA is TGCAGCGTTGCCAGGGGAGGGGAGACCCAGTACTTC. Protein: CSVARGGETQYF. The variable domain in full, completed from reference TRBV29-1 and TRBJ2-5, reads SAVISQKPSRDICQRGTSLTIQCQVDSQVTMMFWYRQQPGQSLTLIATANQGSEATYESGFVIDKFPISRPNLTFSTLTVSNMSPEDSSIYLCSVARGGETQYFGPGTRLLVL.

Here the CDR3 reads CAWSLDTLNQPQHF. Written as DNA, the CDR3 is TGTGCCTGGAGTCTGGACACCCTCAATCAGCCCCAGCATTTT. The J gene is TRBJ1-5, the V gene TRBV30; D is possibly TRBD1 (5 bases). Germline CDR1 reads GTSNPN; CDR2 reads SVGIG (reference sequence). Trimming cost V 2 bases and J 3 bases, with 11 bases left between them. This CDR3 spans 14 amino acids.

This chain joins TRBV6-5 and TRBJ2-7, with a tentative D call TRBD2 (8 bases). This CDR3 has 15 amino acids. Germline V gene sequence: CDR1 MNHEY, CDR2 SVGAGI. CDR3 region: CVIRGYSGTDYEQYF. The CDR3 nucleotides are TGTGTCATCAGGGGGTATAGCGGGACTGACTACGAGCAGTACTTC.

J is TRBJ2-2 and V is TRBV5-8; D ambiguous. V gave up 5 bases and J gave up 4 bases, with 9 bases separating them. CDR1 is SGHTS and CDR2 is YDEGEE in the germline V gene. This CDR3 spans 13 amino acids. In nucleotides, the CDR3 is TGTGCCAGCAGTCCCAGATTCACCGGGGAGCTGTTTTTT. This codes for CASSPRFTGELFF. The full variable domain, rest sourced from reference TRBV5-8 and TRBJ2-2, is EAGVTQSPTHLIKTRGQQATLRCSPISGHTSVYWYQQALGLGLQFLLWYDEGEERNRGNFPPRFSGRQFPNYSSELNVNALELEDSALYLCASSPRFTGELFFGEGSRLTVL.

The V call is TRBV6-5, the J call TRBJ1-6; D might be TRBD1 (6 bases). There are 14 residues in the CDR3. Germline V CDR1 and CDR2: MNHEY, SVGAGI. Trimming pared 7 bases from V and 8 bases from J, leaving 15 bases between. CDR3: CASTPGQTDSPLHF. The CDR3 nucleotides read TGTGCCAGCACCCCCGGACAGACGGATTCACCCCTCCACTTT.

This sequence joins TRBV6-1 and TRBJ2-7; the match to TRBD1 covers 7 bases. Trimming removed 0 bases from V and 4 bases from J; junction bases left unmatched: 9. This CDR3 is 16 amino acids long. Germline V gene data show CDR1 as MNHNS and CDR2 as SASEGT. This chain's CDR3 is CASSEASTGVWYEQYF. The CDR3 DNA sequence: TGTGCCAGCAGTGAAGCCAGTACAGGGGTTTGGTACGAGCAGTACTTC.

The sample holds one count of this clone. This chain links TRBV4-3 with TRBJ1-1; D might be TRBD1 (6 bases). The ends were cut back, 0 bases at V and 5 bases at J, with 16 bases in the middle. The CDR3 loop spans 16 amino acids. Germline CDR1 is LGHNA and CDR2 is YSLEER. The CDR3 DNA sequence: TGCGCCAGCAGCCAAGATAGGGGGGGGGCGAGGACTGAAGCTTTCTTT. Residues: CASSQDRGGARTEAFF.

The chain couples TRBV27 to TRBJ2-2, with a tentative D call TRBD1 (6 bases). CDR3 length: 14 amino acids. The germline CDR1 and CDR2 sequences are MNHEY and SMNVEV (reference sequence). The V end lost 4 bases, the J end lost 10 bases, and 16 bases lay between the germline ends. CDR3 in DNA: TGTGCCAGCAGTTCGAAAAGCTACAGGGTGGAGCTGTTTTTT. It specifies CASSSKSYRVELFF.

The chain has TRBV5-1 and TRBJ1-1; D is ambiguous. Germline V gene data show CDR1 as SGHRS and CDR2 as YFSETQ. Trimming pared 1 base from V and 3 bases from J, leaving 16 bases between. CDR3 length: 16 residues. The CDR3: CASSLSGGLVDTEAFF. CDR3 DNA sequence: TGCGCCAGCAGCTTGAGCGGAGGGTTGGTTGACACTGAAGCTTTCTTT.

This rearrangement joins TRBV6-2 or TRBV6-3 to TRBJ1-1; no firm D call. There are 12 residues in the CDR3. The V end was cut by 10 bases, the J end by 3 bases, with 12 bases between. Germline V gene sequence: CDR1 MNHEY, CDR2 SVGEGT. The CDR3 DNA sequence: TGTGCCACCAGCGAGGATTACACTGAAGCTTTCTTT. Protein: CATSEDYTEAFF.

The chain is built from TRBV7-9 and TRBJ2-1; TRBD2 matches at 7 bases. CDR3 size: 15 residues. The germline V gene has CDR1 SEHNR and CDR2 FQNEAQ (reference sequence). With 1 base clipped from V and 5 bases from J, the junction kept 5 bases outside the gene matches. This CDR3 reads CASSLGLADDNEQFF. CDR3 DNA: TGTGCCAGCAGCTTAGGGCTAGCGGACGACAATGAGCAGTTCTTC.

The J gene is TRBJ2-1, the V gene TRBV4-1, with D possibly being TRBD2 (6 bases). The CDR3 sequence is 14 residues long. The V and J ends lost 0 bases and 9 bases respectively, with 12 bases between them. In germline, CDR1 is MGHRA, CDR2 YSYEKL. As DNA, the CDR3 is TGCGCCAGCAGCCAAGAAGGGGAGGTCGGTGAGCAGTTCTTC. Translated, it gives CASSQEGEVGEQFF.

This chain connects TRBV9 to TRBJ1-2; the D gene is possibly TRBD1 (6 bases). Germline V gene data show CDR1 as SGDLS and CDR2 as YYNGEE. The CDR3 is 15 amino acids. V shed 2 bases and J shed 0 bases, with 11 bases lying between them. The CDR3 sequence is CASSVGGHTNYGYTF. The DNA for the CDR3 is TGTGCCAGCAGCGTTGGGGGACATACTAACTATGGCTACACCTTC.

This chain joins TRBV2 and TRBJ1-2; D might be TRBD1 (6 bases). The CDR3 runs 13 residues. V was trimmed by 6 bases and J by 4 bases, leaving 12 bases between them. CDR1 is SNHLY, CDR2 FYNNEI, per germline. The CDR3 sequence is CASRRDNLYGYTF. As DNA, the CDR3 is TGTGCCAGCAGAAGGGACAACCTCTATGGCTACACCTTC.

The CDR3 bases are TGCGCCAGCAGTGGGCTGATCGGGGATACGCAGTATTTT. Protein product: CASSGLIGDTQYF. V usage is TRBV10-1 and J usage is TRBJ2-3; D gene ambiguous. Germline values: CDR1 WNHNN, CDR2 SYGVQD (reference sequence). Deletions cut 4 bases from V and 6 bases from J, with 11 bases between. CDR3 size: 13 residues.

The chain joins TRBV2 to TRBJ1-2, with D tentatively TRBD1 (6 bases). The CDR3 is 13 amino acids. The V and J ends lost 3 bases and 9 bases respectively, with 14 bases between them. CDR1 SNHLY and CDR2 FYNNEI come from the germline V gene. In DNA form, the CDR3 reads TGTGCCAGCAGTGAGTACAGGGAGAATAGCTACACCTTC. It yields the protein CASSEYRENSYTF.

The rearrangement uses TRBV5-6 and TRBJ1-1, with no clear D. Trimming pared 0 bases from V and 6 bases from J, leaving 24 bases between. Germline CDR1 reads SGHDT; CDR2 reads YYEEEE. This CDR3 spans 18 amino acids. The CDR3 DNA reads TGTGCCAGCAGCTTGGAAAGCTTCGGCCATGGGAGATTTCCTGAAGCTTTCTTT. It specifies CASSLESFGHGRFPEAFF.